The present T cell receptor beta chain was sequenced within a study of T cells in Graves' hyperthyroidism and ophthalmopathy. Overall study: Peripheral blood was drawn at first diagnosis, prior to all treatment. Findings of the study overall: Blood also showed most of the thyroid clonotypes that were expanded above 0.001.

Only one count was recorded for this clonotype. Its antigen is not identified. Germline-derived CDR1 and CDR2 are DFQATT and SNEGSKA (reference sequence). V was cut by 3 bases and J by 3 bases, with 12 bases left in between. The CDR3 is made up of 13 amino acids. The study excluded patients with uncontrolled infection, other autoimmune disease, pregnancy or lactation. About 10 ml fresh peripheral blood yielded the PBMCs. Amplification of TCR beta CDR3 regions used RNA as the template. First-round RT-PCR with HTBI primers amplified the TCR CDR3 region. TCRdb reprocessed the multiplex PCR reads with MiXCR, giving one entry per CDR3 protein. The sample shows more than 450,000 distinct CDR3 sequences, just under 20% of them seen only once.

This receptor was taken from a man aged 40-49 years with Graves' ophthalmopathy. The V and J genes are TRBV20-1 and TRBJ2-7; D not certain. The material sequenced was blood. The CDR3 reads CSASPRIIYEQYF. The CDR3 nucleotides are TGCAGTGCTAGTCCACGGATAATCTACGAGCAGTACTTC.